The present entry profiles one T cell receptor (beta chain) with its context. Its specificity is not known. Using immunoSEQ multiplex PCR, the repertoire was profiled, and TCRdb retains in-frame clones only, with some absent. The sample has around 18,000 clones; about 75% are singletons. The CDR3 is 20 residues long. Time point defined: cycle 4 day 1 (C4D1), after less than 7 weeks of nivolumab. Every single patient, without exception, relapsed after autologous stem cell transplantation, and brentuximab vedotin exposure varied. By magnetic negative selection, CD4+ T cells were purified from thawed PBMCs. The sample originates from a study of PD-1 blockade in classical Hodgkin lymphoma. Notes on the study in general: Baseline TCR diversity was reportedly lower in newly diagnosed patients than healthy donors.

The V call is TRBV21-1, the J call TRBJ2-2; the table names TRBD2, a call not compared with the DNA. TRBV21-1 is deemed a pseudogene. This TCR derives from a human donor with classical Hodgkin lymphoma. The specimen comprised CD4+ T cells from blood, sampled before the fourth cycle of nivolumab. The CDR3 protein is CASSKRVSGRLAGTTGELFF. The CDR3 nucleotides read TGTGCCAGCAGCAAGCGGGTTTCTGGGAGACTAGCGGGGACCACCGGGGAGCTGTTTTTT.